These 27 T cell receptor beta chains were sequenced from one sample in a study of cytomegalovirus exposure and HLA in healthy donors. The PCR ran on 60 Vbeta and 13 Jbeta primers. Some clones are missing from TCRdb's copy, which holds only in-frame ones; the method was immunoSEQ multiplex PCR. The data contain 85,000 to 130,000 clones, about 70% of them singletons. The specimen sequenced was PBMCs. Source of these receptors: a female donor in good health and CMV-seronegative.

This rearrangement joins TRBV7-9 to TRBJ1-2; TRBD1 agrees at 10 bases. V dropped 2 bases and J dropped 4; count of bases not matched to a gene: 7. Germline V gene sequence: CDR1 SEHNR, CDR2 FQNEAQ (reference sequence). The CDR3 runs to 16 residues. The CDR3 region is CASSLNGDRGLYGYTF. In DNA, the CDR3 is TGTGCCAGCAGCTTAAATGGGGACAGGGGCCTCTATGGCTACACCTTC.

The chain recombines TRBV7-3 with TRBJ2-2; a possible D gene is TRBD2 (5 bases). The CDR3 extends over 14 amino acids. V lost 5 bases and J lost 6, with 13 bases in between. Per the germline V gene, CDR1 is SGHTA and CDR2 is FQGTGA. In nucleotides, the CDR3 is TGTGCCAGCAGCCCCAATAGCGTAGCCGGGGAGCTGTTTTTT. Amino acid sequence: CASSPNSVAGELFF.

The chain combines TRBV29-1 with TRBJ2-7, with 8 bases fitting TRBD2. CDR3 length equals 14 residues. Germline CDR1 and CDR2: SQVTM and ANQGSEA. V shed 1 base, J shed 3 bases, and the junction held 5 bases outside the gene matches. CDR3: CSVEGTGTSYEQYF. CDR3 DNA sequence: TGCAGCGTTGAAGGCACAGGGACTAGCTACGAGCAGTACTTC.

The chain couples TRBV14 to TRBJ2-3; tentative D call: TRBD1 (6 bases). This CDR3 comprises 17 residues. The V end lost 1 base, the J end lost 4 bases, and 18 bases lay between the germline ends. CDR1 is SGHDN, CDR2 FVKESK, per germline. This CDR3 is CASSQGGAEAGADTQYF. In nucleotides, the CDR3 is TGTGCCAGCAGCCAAGGAGGGGCGGAAGCAGGGGCAGATACGCAGTATTTT.

The chain is built from TRBV4-1 and TRBJ1-4; TRBD1 is a possible D gene (5 bases). CDR1 is MGHRA and CDR2 is YSYEKL in the germline V gene. V shed 5 bases and J shed 5 bases, with 15 bases lying between them. The CDR3 loop spans 15 amino acids. This CDR3 is CASSAPLQENEKLFF. CDR3 DNA sequence: TGCGCCAGCAGCGCCCCCCTACAGGAAAATGAAAAACTGTTTTTT.

This sequence joins TRBV18 and TRBJ1-3; D gene uncertain. The V end lost 2 bases, the J end lost 0 bases, and 14 bases lay between the germline ends. The CDR3 extends over 17 amino acids. Germline V gene lookup returns CDR1 KGHSH and CDR2 LQKENI. DNA for the CDR3: TGTGCCAGCTCACCAACCGGGGTCCGCACCTCTGGAAACACCATATATTTT. As protein: CASSPTGVRTSGNTIYF.

The rearrangement links TRBV21-1 to TRBJ1-2; the table assigns TRBD1, which was not confirmed against the DNA. TRBV21-1 is a pseudogene locus. This CDR3 region has 13 residues. The CDR3 DNA follows: TGTGCCATCCACTCATTCAGGGGCCATGGCTACACCTTC. It yields the protein CAIHSFRGHGYTF.

The chain uses TRBV27 and TRBJ2-3; D remains ambiguous. The germline gives CDR1 MNHEY, CDR2 SMNVEV (reference sequence). This CDR3 has 11 residues. Trimming removed 7 bases from V and 7 bases from J, with 9 bases in between. The CDR3 here is CASTRFNTQYF. DNA for the CDR3: TGTGCCAGCACCAGATTTAATACGCAGTATTTT.

The sample holds a few counts of this clone. The chain is built from TRBV28 and TRBJ2-7; D is possibly TRBD2 (6 bases). Per the germline V gene, CDR1 is MDHEN and CDR2 is SYDVKM. The CDR3 is 15 residues long. Between the trimmed V and J ends, which lost 1 base and 3 bases, there was a span of 13 bases. CDR3 DNA sequence: TGTGCCAGCAGTTTATCCGCGGGGATCGGCTACGAGCAGTACTTC. Amino acid sequence: CASSLSAGIGYEQYF.

The chain has TRBV4-2 and TRBJ1-3; perhaps TRBD1 as D (5 bases). Per germline, CDR1 LGHNA and CDR2 YNFKEQ. This CDR3 has 15 amino acids. Deletions cut 4 bases from V and 4 bases from J, with 14 bases between. This chain's CDR3 is CASSPQLGEGNTIYF. The CDR3 bases are TGTGCCAGCAGCCCCCAATTAGGGGAAGGAAACACCATATATTTT.

This clone was counted only a few times. In DNA, the CDR3 is TGCGCCAGCAGCCCTGACAGGGACAGGTCTAATGAAAAACTGTTTTTT. Protein sequence: CASSPDRDRSNEKLFF. The chain carries TRBV5-1 and TRBJ1-4; 8 bases line up with TRBD1. There are 16 residues in the CDR3. Looked up from germline, CDR1 is SGHRS and CDR2 is YFSETQ. V lost 4 bases to trimming and J lost 3 bases; unmatched junction nucleotides: 8.

This sequence joins TRBV12-2 and TRBJ2-7; the tabulated D call, TRBD1, remains unverified against the DNA. TRBV12-2 is marked as a pseudogene. The CDR3 extends over 15 amino acids. CDR3 DNA sequence: TGTGCAAGTCGCCGGACAGGGGCCCTATTCTACGAGCAGTACTTC. Its protein is CASRRTGALFYEQYF.

J is TRBJ2-5 and V is TRBV6-5; the match to TRBD2 covers 7 bases. Per the germline V gene, CDR1 is MNHEY and CDR2 is SVGAGI. Trimming took 6 bases from V and 1 from J; bases not matched to a gene: 5. The CDR3 spans 14 residues. In DNA, the CDR3 is TGTGCCAGCAGACCCAGACTAGCCCAAGAGACCCAGTACTTC. Amino acids: CASRPRLAQETQYF.

The J gene is TRBJ2-5, the V gene TRBV5-6; D may be TRBD2 (5 bases). Germline-derived CDR1 and CDR2 are SGHDT and YYEEEE. The CDR3 is made up of 16 amino acids. Trimming pared 0 bases from V and 4 bases from J, leaving 16 bases between. The CDR3 protein is CASSLVRAGPPETQYF. The CDR3 DNA is TGTGCCAGCAGCTTGGTTCGGGCGGGCCCCCCAGAGACCCAGTACTTC.

The rearrangement uses TRBV5-1 and TRBJ2-5; a weak D match, TRBD1 (7 bases). Trimming cost V 4 bases and J 1 base, with 23 bases left between them. Germline values: CDR1 SGHRS, CDR2 YFSETQ. The CDR3 totals 18 residues. The DNA for the CDR3 is TGCGCCAGCAGCCGCTGGAGGATTTCGGGGGACAGCCAAGAGACCCAGTACTTC. Encoded protein: CASSRWRISGDSQETQYF.

The chain links TRBV25-1 to TRBJ2-3, with a possible D match to TRBD2 (6 bases). Germline assignment: CDR1 MGHDK and CDR2 SYGVNS. The length of the CDR3 is 14 residues. Trimming stripped 3 bases from V and 0 bases from J, with 7 bases between. This chain's CDR3 is CASSDRGSTDTQYF. The CDR3, as DNA: TGTGCCAGCAGTGATCGGGGGAGCACAGATACGCAGTATTTT.

This chain joins TRBV6-1 and TRBJ2-7; TRBD1 aligns across 7 bases. Per the germline V gene, CDR1 is MNHNS and CDR2 is SASEGT. Trimming cost V 4 bases and J 5 bases; bases outside gene matches: 11. The CDR3 loop spans 15 amino acids. The CDR3 DNA is TGTGCCAGCAGTGGTTACAGGGGAAGTAGGGACGAGCAGTACTTC. Translating it yields CASSGYRGSRDEQYF.

The chain employs TRBV7-9 and TRBJ1-1; possible D gene TRBD1, 5 bases. Germline CDR1 SEHNR, CDR2 FQNEAQ (reference sequence). The CDR3 contains 11 residues. Trimming left V 7 bases short and J 6 bases short, with 9 bases between. In DNA, the CDR3 is TGTGCCAGCACCTCGGGGGCTGAAGCTTTCTTT. It specifies CASTSGAEAFF.

In this sample, this clone turned up a few times. The chain recombines TRBV7-9 with TRBJ2-7; 8 bases are a match to TRBD1. After removal of 4 bases from V and 4 bases from J, the junction contained 15 bases not matched to a gene. This CDR3 comprises 17 residues. Per germline, CDR1 SEHNR and CDR2 FQNEAQ (reference sequence). In DNA form, the CDR3 reads TGTGCCAGCAGCTCTGACAGGGGAAGGGGATTGGGGTACGAGCAGTACTTC. Translating gives CASSSDRGRGLGYEQYF.

This chain joins TRBV11-3 and TRBJ2-7; TRBD2 agrees at 7 bases. With V trimmed by 2 bases and J by 7 bases, 5 bases remained unmatched. This CDR3 has 13 amino acids. Per the germline V gene, CDR1 is SGHNT and CDR2 is YENEEA. In nucleotides, the CDR3 is TGTGCCAGCAGCTTACGCGGCGGGAGAGAGCAGTACTTC. Protein sequence: CASSLRGGREQYF. Complete variable domain (other parts from reference TRBV11-3 and TRBJ2-7): EAGVVQSPRYKIIEKKQPVAFWCNPISGHNTLYWYLQNLGQGPELLIRYENEEAVDDSQLPKDRFSAERLKGVDSTLKIQPAELGDSAVYLCASSLRGGREQYFGPGTRLTVT.

The V and J genes are TRBV11-1 and TRBJ2-3, with 7 bases identical to TRBD2. The CDR3 loop spans 16 amino acids. The V segment lost 0 bases and the J segment 4 bases; nucleotides outside the gene matches: 7. Germline assignment: CDR1 SGHAT and CDR2 FQDESV (reference sequence). CDR3 region: CASSLAGGSNADTQYF. The CDR3, as DNA: TGTGCCAGCAGCTTAGCGGGGGGGTCTAATGCAGATACGCAGTATTTT.

In its sample, this clone was seen a few times. The genes are TRBV25-1 and TRBJ1-3, with 7 bases matching TRBD1. V shed 6 bases and J 4 bases; nucleotides not matched to a gene: 0. Germline lookup yields CDR1 MGHDK and CDR2 SYGVNS. The CDR3 spans 12 residues. The CDR3 nucleotides read TGTGCCAGCAGGGACAGGGGAAACACCATATATTTT. Its translation: CASRDRGNTIYF.

This rearrangement joins TRBV9 to TRBJ2-7; perhaps TRBD2 as D (6 bases). Germline V gene data show CDR1 as SGDLS and CDR2 as YYNGEE. The CDR3 is made up of 13 amino acids. The V gene lost 4 bases and the J gene lost 3 bases, with 11 bases spanning the gap. The CDR3 sequence is CASSSGEDYEQYF. In nucleotides, the CDR3 is TGTGCCAGCAGCTCTGGGGAGGACTACGAGCAGTACTTC.

The V call is TRBV5-4, the J call TRBJ2-3; the match to TRBD2 covers 7 bases. The V gene end was trimmed by 4 bases and the J gene end by 0 bases; junction bases not matched to a gene: 11. CDR1 is SGHNT, CDR2 YYREEE, per germline (reference sequence). The length of the CDR3 is 17 residues. CDR3 sequence reads: CASSRLLLTSSTDTQYF. Here the CDR3 DNA reads TGTGCCAGCAGCAGGCTATTGCTGACTAGCAGCACAGATACGCAGTATTTT. Looking up the rest from reference TRBV5-4 and TRBJ2-3 gives the full variable domain: ETGVTQSPTHLIKTRGQQVTLRCSSQSGHNTVSWYQQALGQGPQFIFQYYREEENGRGNFPPRFSGLQFPNYSSELNVNALELDDSALYLCASSRLLLTSSTDTQYFGPGTRLTVL.

The rearrangement joins TRBV7-2 to TRBJ2-2; 12 nucleotides align to TRBD2. Germline V gene data show CDR1 as SGHTA and CDR2 as FQGNSA. V shed 4 bases, J shed 7 bases, and the junction held 7 bases outside the gene matches. The CDR3 consists of 16 residues. The CDR3 DNA is TGTGCCAGCAGCTACAGACTAGCGGGAGCAGTCGGGGAGCTGTTTTTT. Translation: CASSYRLAGAVGELFF.

This clone turned up a few times. The J gene is TRBJ2-7, the V gene TRBV30; 10 bases map to TRBD2. CDR1 and CDR2 from the germline V gene are GTSNPN and SVGIG (reference sequence). The CDR3 spans 14 residues. J was trimmed by 7 bases and V by 1 base; bases with no gene match: 7. The CDR3: CAWSESGRAREQYF. CDR3 sequence (DNA): TGTGCCTGGAGTGAAAGCGGGAGGGCCCGTGAGCAGTACTTC.

The genes are TRBV7-2 and TRBJ1-2; D is uncertain. Germline loops: CDR1 SGHTA, CDR2 FQGNSA. The CDR3 sequence is 13 residues long. Trimming removed 1 base from V and 4 bases from J, with 7 bases in between. CDR3 sequence reads: CASSLVPSYGYTF. CDR3 DNA sequence: TGTGCCAGCAGCTTAGTCCCCTCCTATGGCTACACCTTC.